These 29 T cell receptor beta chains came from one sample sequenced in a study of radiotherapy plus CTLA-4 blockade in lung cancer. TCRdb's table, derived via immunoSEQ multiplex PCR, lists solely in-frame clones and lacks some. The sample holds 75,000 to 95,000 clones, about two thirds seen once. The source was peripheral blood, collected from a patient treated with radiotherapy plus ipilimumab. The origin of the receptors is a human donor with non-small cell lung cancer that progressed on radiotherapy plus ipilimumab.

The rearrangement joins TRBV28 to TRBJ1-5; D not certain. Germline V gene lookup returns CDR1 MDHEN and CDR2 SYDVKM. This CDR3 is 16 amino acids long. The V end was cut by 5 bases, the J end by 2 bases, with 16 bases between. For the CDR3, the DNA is TGTGCCAGCAGTCCGCGACGAGGGAGAGGCAATCAGCCCCAGCATTTT. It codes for CASSPRRGRGNQPQHF.

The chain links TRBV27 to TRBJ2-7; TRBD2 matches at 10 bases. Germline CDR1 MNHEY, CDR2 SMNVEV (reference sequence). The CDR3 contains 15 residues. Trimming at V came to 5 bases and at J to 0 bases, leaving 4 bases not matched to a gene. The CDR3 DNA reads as TGTGCCAGCAGTGAAGCTAGCGGGGGCTCCTACGAGCAGTACTTC. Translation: CASSEASGGSYEQYF.

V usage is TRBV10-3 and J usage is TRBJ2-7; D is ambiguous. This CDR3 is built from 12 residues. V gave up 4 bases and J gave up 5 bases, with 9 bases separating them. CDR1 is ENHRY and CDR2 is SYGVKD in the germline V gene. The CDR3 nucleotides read TGTGCCATCAGTGGAACAGCCCACGAGCAGTACTTC. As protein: CAISGTAHEQYF.

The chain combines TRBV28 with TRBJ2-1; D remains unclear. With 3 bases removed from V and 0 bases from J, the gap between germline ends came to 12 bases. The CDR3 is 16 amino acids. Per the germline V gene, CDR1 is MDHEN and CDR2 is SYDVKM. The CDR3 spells CASSFWAGGSYNEQFF. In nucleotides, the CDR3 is TGTGCCAGCAGTTTTTGGGCCGGTGGCTCCTACAATGAGCAGTTCTTC.

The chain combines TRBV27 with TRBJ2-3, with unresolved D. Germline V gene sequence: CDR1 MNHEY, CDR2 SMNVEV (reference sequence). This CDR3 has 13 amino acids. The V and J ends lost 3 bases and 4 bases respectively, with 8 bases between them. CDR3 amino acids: CASSLAGPDTQYF. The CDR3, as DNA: TGTGCCAGCAGTTTGGCAGGTCCAGATACGCAGTATTTT.

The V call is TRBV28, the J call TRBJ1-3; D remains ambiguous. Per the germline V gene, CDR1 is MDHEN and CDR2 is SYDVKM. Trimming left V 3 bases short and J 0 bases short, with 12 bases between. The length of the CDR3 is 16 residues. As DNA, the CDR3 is TGTGCCAGCAGTTTTGGTCTTCCTAGCTCTGGAAACACCATATATTTT. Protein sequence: CASSFGLPSSGNTIYF.

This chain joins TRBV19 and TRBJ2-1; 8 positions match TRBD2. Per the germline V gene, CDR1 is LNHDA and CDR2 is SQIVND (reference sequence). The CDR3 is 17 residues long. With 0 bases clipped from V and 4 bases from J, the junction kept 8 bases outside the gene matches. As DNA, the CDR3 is TGTGCCAGTAGTATAGATCCCCGGGCTAGCGGGTACAATGAGCAGTTCTTC. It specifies CASSIDPRASGYNEQFF.

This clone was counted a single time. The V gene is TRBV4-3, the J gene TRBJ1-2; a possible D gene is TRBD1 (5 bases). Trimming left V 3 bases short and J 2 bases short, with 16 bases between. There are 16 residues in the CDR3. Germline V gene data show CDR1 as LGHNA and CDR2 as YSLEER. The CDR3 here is CASSQGGWGKNYGYTF. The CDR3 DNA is TGCGCCAGCAGCCAGGGGGGGTGGGGGAAGAACTATGGCTACACCTTC.

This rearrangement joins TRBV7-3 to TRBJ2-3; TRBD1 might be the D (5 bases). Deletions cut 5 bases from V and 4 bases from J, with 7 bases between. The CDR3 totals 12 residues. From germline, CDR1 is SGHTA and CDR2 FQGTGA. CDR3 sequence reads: CASSQGADTQYF. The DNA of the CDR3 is TGTGCCAGCAGCCAGGGTGCAGATACGCAGTATTTT.

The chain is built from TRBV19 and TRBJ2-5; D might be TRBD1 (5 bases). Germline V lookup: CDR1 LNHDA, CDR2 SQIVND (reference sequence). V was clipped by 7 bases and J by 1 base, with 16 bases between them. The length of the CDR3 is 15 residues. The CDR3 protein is CASTPYGAGQETQYF. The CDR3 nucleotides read TGTGCCAGTACCCCATATGGGGCAGGCCAAGAGACCCAGTACTTC.

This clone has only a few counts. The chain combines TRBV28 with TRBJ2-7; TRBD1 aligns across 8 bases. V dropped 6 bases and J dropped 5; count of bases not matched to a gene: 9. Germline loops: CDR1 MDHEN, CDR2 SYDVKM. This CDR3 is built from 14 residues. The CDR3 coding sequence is TGTGCCAGCAGCCTAAAGACAGGGGCGAACGAGCAGTACTTC. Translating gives CASSLKTGANEQYF.

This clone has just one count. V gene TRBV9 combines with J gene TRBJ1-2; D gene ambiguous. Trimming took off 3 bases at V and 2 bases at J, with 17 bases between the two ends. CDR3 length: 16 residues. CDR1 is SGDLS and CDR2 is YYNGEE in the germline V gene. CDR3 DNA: TGTGCCAGCAGCGCGGGGAGCGGGATTCAGAACTATGGCTACACCTTC. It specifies CASSAGSGIQNYGYTF.

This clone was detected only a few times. The CDR3 protein is CASSVTTEAFF. The CDR3 DNA reads TGTGCCAGCAGTGTAACCACTGAAGCTTTCTTT. The chain carries TRBV6-1 and TRBJ1-1; D gene ambiguous. V dropped 4 bases and J dropped 4 bases, with 4 bases sitting between them. Germline V gene data show CDR1 as MNHNS and CDR2 as SASEGT. CDR3 length: 11 residues.

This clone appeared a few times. CDR3 loop: CASSPLTASYEQYF. Here the CDR3 DNA reads TGTGCCAGCAGCCCACTGACAGCCTCCTACGAGCAGTACTTC. V is TRBV5-5 and J is TRBJ2-7, with D possibly being TRBD1 (5 bases). The ends were cut back, 4 bases at V and 0 bases at J, with 11 bases in the middle. The CDR3 consists of 14 residues. Per germline, CDR1 SGHKS and CDR2 YYEKEE (reference sequence). The variable domain in full, completed from reference TRBV5-5 and TRBJ2-7, reads DAGVTQSPTHLIKTRGQQVTLRCSPISGHKSVSWYQQVLGQGPQFIFQYYEKEERGRGNFPDRFSARQFPNYSSELNVNALLLGDSALYLCASSPLTASYEQYFGPGTRLTVT.

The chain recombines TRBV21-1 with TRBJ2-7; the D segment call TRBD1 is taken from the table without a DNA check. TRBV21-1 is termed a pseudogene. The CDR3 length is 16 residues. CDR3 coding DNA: TGTGCCAGCAGCAAACCCGTGGGGGCCTTGGTCTACGAGCAGTACTTC. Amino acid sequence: CASSKPVGALVYEQYF.

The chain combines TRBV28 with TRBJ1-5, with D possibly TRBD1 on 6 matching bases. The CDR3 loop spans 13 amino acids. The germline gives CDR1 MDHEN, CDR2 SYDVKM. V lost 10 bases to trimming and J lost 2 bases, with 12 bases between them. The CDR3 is CAKGGGGNQPQHF. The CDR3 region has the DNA TGTGCCAAGGGGGGGGGTGGCAATCAGCCCCAGCATTTT.

The CDR3 nucleotides are TGTGCCAGCTCACTGGACAGGGGCAATCAGCCCCAGCATTTT. Its translation is CASSLDRGNQPQHF. This rearrangement joins TRBV18 to TRBJ1-5; 8 nucleotides line up with TRBD1. Germline CDR1 is KGHSH and CDR2 is LQKENI. With 4 bases clipped from V and 2 bases from J, the junction kept 1 base outside the gene matches. The CDR3 runs to 14 residues.

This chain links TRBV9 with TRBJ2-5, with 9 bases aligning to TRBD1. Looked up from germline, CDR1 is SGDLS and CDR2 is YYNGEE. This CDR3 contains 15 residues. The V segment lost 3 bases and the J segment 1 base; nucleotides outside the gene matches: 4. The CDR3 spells CASSATGGRQETQYF. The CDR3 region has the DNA TGTGCCAGCAGCGCTACAGGGGGCCGCCAAGAGACCCAGTACTTC.

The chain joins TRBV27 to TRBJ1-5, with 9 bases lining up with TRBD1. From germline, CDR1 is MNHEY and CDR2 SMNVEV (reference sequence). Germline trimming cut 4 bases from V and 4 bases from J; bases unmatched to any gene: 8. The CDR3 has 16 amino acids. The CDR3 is CASSSTTGGRNQPQHF. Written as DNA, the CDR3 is TGTGCCAGCAGTTCCACGACAGGGGGAAGAAATCAGCCCCAGCATTTT.

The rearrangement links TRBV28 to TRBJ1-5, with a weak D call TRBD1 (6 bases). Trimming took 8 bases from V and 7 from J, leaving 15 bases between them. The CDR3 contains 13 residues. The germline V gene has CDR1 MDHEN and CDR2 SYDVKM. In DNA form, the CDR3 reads TGTGCCAGCCAAGGGGGGGGAGGACAGCCCCAGCATTTT. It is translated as CASQGGGGQPQHF.

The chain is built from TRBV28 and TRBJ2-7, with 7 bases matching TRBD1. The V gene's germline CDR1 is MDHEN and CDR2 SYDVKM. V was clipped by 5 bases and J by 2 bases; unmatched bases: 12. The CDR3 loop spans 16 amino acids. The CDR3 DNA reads TGTGCCAGCAGTAATCTCCGGAGCCAGGGGGCCTACGAGCAGTACTTC. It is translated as CASSNLRSQGAYEQYF.

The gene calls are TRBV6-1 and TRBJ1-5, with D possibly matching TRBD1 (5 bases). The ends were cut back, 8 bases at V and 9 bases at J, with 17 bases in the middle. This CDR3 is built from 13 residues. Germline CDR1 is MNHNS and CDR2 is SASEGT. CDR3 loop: CASRSGPWGPQHF. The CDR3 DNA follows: TGTGCCAGCCGCTCAGGGCCCTGGGGGCCCCAGCATTTT.

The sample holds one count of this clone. CDR3 protein: CSVPGASYEQYF. CDR3 coding DNA: TGCAGCGTTCCAGGGGCGAGCTACGAGCAGTACTTC. The chain is built from TRBV29-1 and TRBJ2-7; tentative D call: TRBD1 (6 bases). Germline assignment: CDR1 SQVTM and CDR2 ANQGSEA. The CDR3 is made up of 12 amino acids. Deletions cut 5 bases from V and 3 bases from J, with 11 bases between.

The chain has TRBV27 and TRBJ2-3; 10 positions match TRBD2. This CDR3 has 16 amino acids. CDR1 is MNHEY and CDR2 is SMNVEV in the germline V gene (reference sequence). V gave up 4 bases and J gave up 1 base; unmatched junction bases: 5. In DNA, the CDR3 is TGTGCCAGCAGTTCCCAGCGGGGGGGCGGCACAGATACGCAGTATTTT. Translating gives CASSSQRGGGTDTQYF.

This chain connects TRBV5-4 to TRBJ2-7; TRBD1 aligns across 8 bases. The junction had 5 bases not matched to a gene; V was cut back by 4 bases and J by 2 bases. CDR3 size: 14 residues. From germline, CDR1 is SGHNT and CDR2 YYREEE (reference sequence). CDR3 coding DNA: TGTGCCAGCAGCCACAGGGGGAGGACCTACGAGCAGTACTTC. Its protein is CASSHRGRTYEQYF.

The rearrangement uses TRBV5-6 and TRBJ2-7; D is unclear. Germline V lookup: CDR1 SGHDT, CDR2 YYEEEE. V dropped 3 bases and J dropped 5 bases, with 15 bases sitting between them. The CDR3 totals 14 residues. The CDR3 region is CASSSTWRRDEQYF. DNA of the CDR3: TGTGCCAGCAGCTCGACTTGGAGACGGGACGAGCAGTACTTC.

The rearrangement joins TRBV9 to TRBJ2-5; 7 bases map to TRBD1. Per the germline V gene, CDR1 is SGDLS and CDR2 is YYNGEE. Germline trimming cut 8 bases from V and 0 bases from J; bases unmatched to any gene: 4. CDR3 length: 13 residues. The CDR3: CASTTGDQETQYF. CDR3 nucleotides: TGTGCCAGTACCACAGGGGACCAAGAGACCCAGTACTTC.

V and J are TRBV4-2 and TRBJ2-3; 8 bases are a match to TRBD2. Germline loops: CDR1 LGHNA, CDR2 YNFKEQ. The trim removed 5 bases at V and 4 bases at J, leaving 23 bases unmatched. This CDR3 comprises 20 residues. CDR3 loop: CASSGRIGGGRGLSADTQYF. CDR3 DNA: TGTGCCAGCAGCGGGCGGATCGGCGGGGGGAGAGGGTTGAGTGCAGATACGCAGTATTTT.

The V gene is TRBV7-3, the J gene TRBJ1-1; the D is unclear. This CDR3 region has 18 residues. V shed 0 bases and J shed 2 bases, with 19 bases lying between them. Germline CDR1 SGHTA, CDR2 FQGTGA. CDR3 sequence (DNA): TGTGCCAGCAGCTTAACAGGGCGAGAGGGCGGATCTAACACTGAAGCTTTCTTT. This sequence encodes CASSLTGREGGSNTEAFF.